This T cell receptor (beta chain) was recovered during a study of blood T cell repertoires in COVID-19. Study background: Sites in the United States, Italy and Spain provided acute and convalescent COVID-19 samples. T cells, B-cell-depleted T cells, or PBMCs supplied cDNA or gDNA.

Original data processing: How many nucleated cells were present was estimated from reference gene primer amplification. Assay: immunoSEQ multiplex PCR; the TCRdb copy retains only in-frame clones and omits some. V, J and clone size are taken as reported in that table, and D and trimming were inferred from the DNA itself. The sample contains approximately 400,000 clones, 81% of which appear only once. CDR3 length: 15 residues. V lost 0 bases, J lost 0 bases, and 11 bases lay in between. Germline V gives CDR1 GTSNPN, CDR2 SVGIG (reference sequence). The clonotype originates from a human donor with acute or convalescent COVID-19. The donor label of this sample is uncertain. This chain links TRBV30 with TRBJ1-2; no definite D call. The material sequenced was peripheral blood. The CDR3, as DNA: TGTGCCTGGAGTGTACGTCGAGTAACTAACTATGGCTACACCTTC. It yields the protein CAWSVRRVTNYGYTF. The complete variable domain, with remaining parts taken from reference TRBV30 and TRBJ1-2, reads SQTIHQWPATLVQPVGSPLSLECTVEGTSNPNLYWYRQAAGRGLQLLFYSVGIGQISSEVPQNLSASRPQDRQFILSSKKLLLSDSGFYLCAWSVRRVTNYGYTFGSGTRLTVV.